This T cell receptor (beta chain) emerged from a study of siplizumab effects on memory and regulatory T cells. The study's findings and limits: Only a minority of proliferating CD4+ or CD8+ clones had an assignable naive or memory phenotype, with roughly 75-96% lacking one. Suppressive activity of Tregs proliferating in siplizumab cultures remained unconfirmed.

On this clone: What it recognizes is unknown.

V was pared by 3 bases and J by 5 bases, with 14 bases between. This CDR3 region has 14 residues. Germline CDR1 reads KGHSH; CDR2 reads LQKENI. About 9.8 x 10^4 TCR templates per sample were sequenced. TCRdb's table, derived via immunoSEQ multiplex PCR, lists solely in-frame clones and lacks some. The sample shows around 100,000 clones, about 95% of them seen only once. The TCR was taken from a human donor in good health. The specimen sequenced was non-Treg CD4+ T cells sorted from blood. This chain joins TRBV18 and TRBJ2-7; D remains unclear. CDR3 in amino acids: CASSPKRVGHEQYF. CDR3 in DNA: TGTGCCAGCTCACCCAAAAGGGTAGGCCACGAGCAGTACTTC. Full variable domain (rest looked up from reference TRBV18 and TRBJ2-7): NAGVMQNPRHLVRRRGQEARLRCSPMKGHSHVYWYRQLPEEGLKFMVYLQKENIIDESGMPKERFSAEFPKEGPSILRIQQVVRGDSAAYFCASSPKRVGHEQYFGPGTRLTVT.